The 2 T cell receptor beta chains below come from one sample, sequenced in a study of blood T cell repertoires in COVID-19. Generated by immunoSEQ multiplex PCR, the TCRdb table keeps only in-frame clones and is missing some. Of about 200,000 clones in the sample, about 84% were seen once. Specimen: peripheral blood. The receptors were sampled from a person between 65 and 79 years old with COVID-19, enrolled during active disease.

This sequence joins TRBV7-3 and TRBJ2-1; D is perhaps TRBD2 (7 bases). The CDR3 sequence is 14 residues long. The V end was cut by 5 bases, the J end by 12 bases, with 20 bases between. Germline CDR1 SGHTA, CDR2 FQGTGA. Here the CDR3 reads CASSPLRGGSAQFF. CDR3 bases: TGTGCCAGCAGCCCCCTTAGGGGGGGTTCTGCGCAGTTCTTC.

This clone was counted a single time. The chain couples TRBV9 to TRBJ2-1; 8 positions match TRBD2. After removal of 3 bases from V and 7 bases from J, the junction contained 9 bases not matched to a gene. The germline V gene encodes CDR1 SGDLS and CDR2 YYNGEE. The length of the CDR3 is 15 residues. The CDR3 DNA sequence: TGTGCCAGCAGCGGACCGGGACTAGGGATAAATGAGCAGTTCTTC. The encoded protein is CASSGPGLGINEQFF.